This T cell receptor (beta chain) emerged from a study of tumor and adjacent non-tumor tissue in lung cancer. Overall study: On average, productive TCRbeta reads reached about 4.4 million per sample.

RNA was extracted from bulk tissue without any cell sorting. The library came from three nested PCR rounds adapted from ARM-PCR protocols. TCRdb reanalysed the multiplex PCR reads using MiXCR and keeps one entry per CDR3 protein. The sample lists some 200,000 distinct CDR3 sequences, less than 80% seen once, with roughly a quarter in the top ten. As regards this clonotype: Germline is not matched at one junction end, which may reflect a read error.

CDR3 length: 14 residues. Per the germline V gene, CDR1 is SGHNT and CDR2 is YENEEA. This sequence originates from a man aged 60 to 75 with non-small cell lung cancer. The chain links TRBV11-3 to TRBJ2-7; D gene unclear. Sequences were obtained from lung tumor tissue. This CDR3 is CASSLGWMSYGQYF. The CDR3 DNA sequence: TGTGCCAGCAGCTTGGGCTGGATGTCCTACGGGCAGTACTTC.